One and the same sample provided the 32 T cell receptor beta chains below, sequenced in a study of cytomegalovirus exposure and HLA in healthy donors. Primers included in the PCR were 60 Vbeta and 13 Jbeta primers. Method: immunoSEQ multiplex PCR; TCRdb's copy keeps in-frame clones and lacks some. The sample lists around 210,000 clones; approximately 78% were seen once. The specimen sequenced was PBMCs. These receptors were obtained from a woman aged 40 to 50 in good health and CMV-seronegative.

The chain employs TRBV29-1 and TRBJ2-7; D perhaps matches TRBD1 (5 bases). V shed 1 base and J shed 4 bases, with 8 bases lying between them. This CDR3 comprises 12 residues. The germline V gene encodes CDR1 SQVTM and CDR2 ANQGSEA. CDR3 DNA sequence: TGCAGCGTTGAAGGTGCAGGGTACGAGCAGTACTTC. This sequence encodes CSVEGAGYEQYF.

The rearrangement joins TRBV5-1 to TRBJ2-7, with 7 bases that match TRBD1. The V gene end was trimmed by 3 bases and the J gene end by 0 bases; junction bases not matched to a gene: 3. The CDR3 is 14 amino acids. CDR1 SGHRS and CDR2 YFSETQ come from the germline V gene. The CDR3 coding sequence is TGCGCCAGCAGCTGGACAGGCCTCTCCTACGAGCAGTACTTC. Its protein is CASSWTGLSYEQYF.

This clone was counted a few times. V is TRBV27 and J is TRBJ1-2; the D gene is possibly TRBD1 (5 bases). CDR3 size: 13 residues. Trimming took 4 bases from V and 6 from J, leaving 12 bases between them. Looked up from germline, CDR1 is MNHEY and CDR2 is SMNVEV (reference sequence). The CDR3 DNA sequence: TGTGCCAGCAGTTCTGTGTGGGGCCATGGCTACACCTTC. This sequence encodes CASSSVWGHGYTF.

This clone was counted a few times. This sequence joins TRBV27 and TRBJ2-1; the D gene is possibly TRBD1 (6 bases). Germline CDR1 reads MNHEY; CDR2 reads SMNVEV (reference sequence). This CDR3 region has 14 residues. V was shortened by 6 bases and J by 6 bases, with 15 bases between the two germline ends. The CDR3 sequence: CASSWQGRRNEQFF. CDR3 nucleotides: TGTGCCAGCAGCTGGCAGGGGCGCCGCAATGAGCAGTTCTTC.

The chain has TRBV30 and TRBJ1-4; D is unresolved. V lost 2 bases and J lost 3, with 4 bases in between. Germline CDR1 GTSNPN, CDR2 SVGIG (reference sequence). The CDR3 extends over 12 amino acids. The CDR3 DNA reads as TGTGCCTGGAGTTTATCTAATGAAAAACTGTTTTTT. Translating it yields CAWSLSNEKLFF.

This clone was seen only once. The chain recombines TRBV15 with TRBJ2-1, with 8 bases lining up with TRBD1. This CDR3 is 13 amino acids long. V dropped 4 bases and J dropped 7; count of bases not matched to a gene: 3. CDR1 is LNHNV, CDR2 YYDKDF, per germline (reference sequence). The CDR3 sequence is CATSTDRGNEQFF. CDR3 nucleotide sequence: TGTGCCACCAGCACCGACAGGGGTAATGAGCAGTTCTTC. The full variable domain, rest sourced from reference TRBV15 and TRBJ2-1, is DAMVIQNPRYQVTQFGKPVTLSCSQTLNHNVMYWYQQKSSQAPKLLFHYYDKDFNNEADTPDNFQSRRPNTSFCFLDIRSPGLGDTAMYLCATSTDRGNEQFFGPGTRLTVL.

This sequence joins TRBV7-9 and TRBJ2-7; TRBD2 matches 9 bases. V lost 0 bases and J lost 6; bases outside the gene matches: 6. The CDR3 contains 15 residues. The V gene's germline CDR1 is SEHNR and CDR2 FQNEAQ (reference sequence). Here the CDR3 reads CASSLAGLAGVEQYF. In DNA form, the CDR3 reads TGTGCCAGCAGCTTAGCGGGACTAGCCGGCGTCGAGCAGTACTTC.

The V gene is TRBV6-1, the J gene TRBJ1-1; TRBD1 aligns across 9 bases. This CDR3 region has 18 residues. The V segment lost 3 bases and the J segment 3 bases; nucleotides outside the gene matches: 14. Germline V lookup: CDR1 MNHNS, CDR2 SASEGT. In DNA form, the CDR3 reads TGTGCCAGCAGTGAGCGGTTGTGGGGACAGGGAGGGGACACTGAAGCTTTCTTT. Residues: CASSERLWGQGGDTEAFF.

The chain uses TRBV19 and TRBJ1-5, with 7 bases matching TRBD1. The CDR3 runs 15 residues. Unmatched junction bases numbered 5, after V lost 6 bases and J lost 0 bases. Per germline, CDR1 LNHDA and CDR2 SQIVND (reference sequence). The CDR3 sequence: CASSPTGDSNQPQHF. The CDR3, as DNA: TGTGCCAGTAGCCCCACAGGGGATAGCAATCAGCCCCAGCATTTT.

This chain uses TRBV7-9 with TRBJ1-1; D unclear. This CDR3 is built from 18 residues. CDR1 is SEHNR and CDR2 is FQNEAQ in the germline V gene (reference sequence). Between the trimmed V and J ends, which lost 1 base and 2 bases, there was a span of 20 bases. The CDR3 coding sequence is TGTGCCAGCAGCTTAGACGTTTTGGGAGGGAAGCGAAACACTGAAGCTTTCTTT. Translated, it gives CASSLDVLGGKRNTEAFF. The full variable domain, completed using reference TRBV7-9 and TRBJ1-1, is DTGVSQNPRHKITKRGQNVTFRCDPISEHNRLYWYRQTLGQGPEFLTYFQNEAQLEKSRLLSDRFSAERPKGSFSTLEIQRTEQGDSAMYLCASSLDVLGGKRNTEAFFGQGTRLTVV.

The CDR3 reads CASSRTGMNTEAFF. CDR3 bases: TGTGCCAGCAGTCGGACAGGGATGAACACTGAAGCTTTCTTT. V usage is TRBV6-5 and J usage is TRBJ1-1; 8 nucleotides match TRBD1. J was trimmed by 0 bases and V by 5 bases; bases with no gene match: 2. This CDR3 contains 14 residues. The germline V gene has CDR1 MNHEY and CDR2 SVGAGI.

The chain couples TRBV5-8 to TRBJ1-1, with D perhaps TRBD1 (6 bases). The CDR3 runs to 15 residues. The germline V gene encodes CDR1 SGHTS and CDR2 YDEGEE. V was shortened by 7 bases and J by 8 bases, with 24 bases between the two germline ends. CDR3: CASPSTGKPSREAFF. The CDR3 DNA is TGTGCCAGCCCATCCACAGGGAAGCCCTCCCGGGAAGCTTTCTTT.

The table lists this clone with a count of one. This chain connects TRBV27 to TRBJ2-7, with 10 bases fitting TRBD1. The V and J ends lost 5 bases and 2 bases, in that order; junction bases with no gene match: 3. The CDR3 has 14 residues. Germline V gene data show CDR1 as MNHEY and CDR2 as SMNVEV (reference sequence). Written as DNA, the CDR3 is TGTGCCAGCAGTCGAGGACAGGGGGCCTACGAGCAGTACTTC. Residues: CASSRGQGAYEQYF.

This clone was seen a few times. The chain has TRBV7-9 and TRBJ2-5, with D tentatively TRBD1 (5 bases). Between the trimmed V and J ends, which lost 5 bases and 3 bases, there was a span of 13 bases. The germline V gene has CDR1 SEHNR and CDR2 FQNEAQ (reference sequence). The CDR3 contains 14 residues. CDR3 bases: TGTGCCAGCAGCCCACCGGCCAGGGAAGAGACCCAGTACTTC. Protein sequence: CASSPPAREETQYF.

The rearrangement links TRBV19 to TRBJ2-2; D remains ambiguous. The CDR3 has 14 amino acids. V was shortened by 7 bases and J by 5 bases, with 14 bases between the two germline ends. Germline assignment: CDR1 LNHDA and CDR2 SQIVND (reference sequence). The CDR3 DNA reads as TGTGCCAGTAATTCGTTAAGGCGGACCGGGGAGCTGTTTTTT. Its protein product is CASNSLRRTGELFF.

This clone showed up just a few times. The chain uses TRBV6-6 and TRBJ2-3, with D hard to call. Deletions cut 0 bases from V and 3 bases from J, with 7 bases between. Germline CDR1 reads MNHNY; CDR2 reads SVGAGI (reference sequence). The CDR3 runs 14 residues. The CDR3 protein is CASSYSARTDTQYF. The CDR3 region has the DNA TGTGCCAGCAGTTACTCCGCCAGGACAGATACGCAGTATTTT.

The gene calls are TRBV28 and TRBJ2-7, with 8 bases lining up with TRBD2. The CDR3 length is 14 residues. Trimming removed 2 bases from V and 2 bases from J; junction bases left unmatched: 2. Germline CDR1 reads MDHEN; CDR2 reads SYDVKM. The CDR3: CASSLAGRAYEQYF. CDR3 sequence (DNA): TGTGCCAGCAGTTTAGCCGGGAGGGCCTACGAGCAGTACTTC.

V usage is TRBV19 and J usage is TRBJ2-2; 7 bases are shared with TRBD1. Germline CDR1 LNHDA, CDR2 SQIVND (reference sequence). J lost 4 bases, V lost 8 bases, and 7 bases had no gene match. This CDR3 is built from 14 residues. The CDR3 nucleotides are TGTGCCAGTCGGGGACAGTCGGGCACCGGGGAGCTGTTTTTT. Its protein is CASRGQSGTGELFF.

The chain recombines TRBV30 with TRBJ2-3, with TRBD2 identical over 7 bases. The CDR3 contains 17 residues. CDR1 is GTSNPN, CDR2 SVGIG, per germline (reference sequence). The V gene end was trimmed by 0 bases and the J gene end by 2 bases; junction bases not matched to a gene: 11. The CDR3 nucleotides read TGTGCCTGGAGTGTATTTGATAGCGGGTCCCCCACAGATACGCAGTATTTT. It encodes CAWSVFDSGSPTDTQYF.

The rearrangement joins TRBV28 to TRBJ2-5, with D tentatively TRBD1 (5 bases). The last part of the DNA fits TRBJ2-7 better; the J call may be wrong. CDR3 size: 13 residues. Germline CDR1 and CDR2: MDHEN and SYDVKM. CDR3: CASIQGSPYEQYF. CDR3 DNA: TGTGCCAGCATCCAGGGAAGTCCGTACGAGCAGTACTTC.

V gene TRBV9 combines with J gene TRBJ2-2; D possibly corresponds to TRBD2 (6 bases). The germline gives CDR1 SGDLS, CDR2 YYNGEE. The CDR3 consists of 14 residues. V was shortened by 2 bases and J by 2 bases, with 7 bases between the two germline ends. CDR3 sequence reads: CASSVGLNTGELFF. In DNA form, the CDR3 reads TGTGCCAGCAGCGTGGGACTCAACACCGGGGAGCTGTTTTTT.

As concerns this clone: This specimen includes other DNA sequences encoding the same CDR3. The gene calls are TRBV6-1 and TRBJ2-1, with 10 bases matching TRBD2. After removal of 3 bases from V and 1 base from J, the junction contained 6 bases not matched to a gene. CDR1 and CDR2 from the germline V gene are MNHNS and SASEGT. This CDR3 has 17 residues. The CDR3: CASSDLAGVTSYNEQFF. For the CDR3, the DNA is TGTGCCAGCAGTGACCTAGCGGGAGTGACGTCCTACAATGAGCAGTTCTTC.

The V and J genes are TRBV27 and TRBJ2-1; 7 positions match TRBD2. The CDR3 sequence is 16 residues long. Germline CDR1 MNHEY, CDR2 SMNVEV (reference sequence). Losses at the gene ends were 2 bases for V and 3 bases for J; bases not matched to a gene: 7. The CDR3 DNA follows: TGTGCCAGCAGTTTAAGGGGAGGGCCTTTCTACAATGAGCAGTTCTTC. It specifies CASSLRGGPFYNEQFF.

The chain couples TRBV28 to TRBJ1-1; maybe TRBD1 (5 bases). V lost 6 bases to trimming and J lost 0 bases, with 17 bases between them. This CDR3 spans 16 amino acids. Germline CDR1 is MDHEN and CDR2 is SYDVKM. In DNA, the CDR3 is TGTGCCAGCAGCGGGGGTTTTCTGAGATTGAACACTGAAGCTTTCTTT. Protein sequence: CASSGGFLRLNTEAFF.

The table lists this clone with a few counts. This sequence joins TRBV2 and TRBJ1-2, with TRBD1 identical over 7 bases. V lost 6 bases to trimming and J lost 8 bases; unmatched junction nucleotides: 15. This CDR3 comprises 15 residues. Germline V gives CDR1 SNHLY, CDR2 FYNNEI. The CDR3 bases are TGTGCCAGCAGGTCAATCCGGGACAGCCATTCAGGCTACACCTTC. Translating it yields CASRSIRDSHSGYTF. The variable domain in full, with the rest retrieved from reference TRBV2 and TRBJ1-2, is EPEVTQTPSHQVTQMGQEVILRCVPISNHLYFYWYRQILGQKVEFLVSFYNNEISEKSEIFDDQFSVERPDGSNFTLKIRSTKLEDSAMYFCASRSIRDSHSGYTFGSGTRLTVV.

CDR3 in DNA: TGTGCCAGCTCACCGACTATAGCGGGAGGGTCAGAGACCCAGTACTTC. Protein sequence: CASSPTIAGGSETQYF. This chain connects TRBV18 to TRBJ2-5, with 11 bases fitting TRBD2. The CDR3 is 16 amino acids. The junction had 7 bases not matched to a gene; V was cut back by 3 bases and J by 4 bases. The germline V gene encodes CDR1 KGHSH and CDR2 LQKENI.

This sequence joins TRBV5-1 and TRBJ1-2; D is possibly TRBD1 (5 bases). The CDR3 sequence is 13 residues long. V lost 3 bases and J 2 bases, leaving 8 bases between the germline ends. Germline loops: CDR1 SGHRS, CDR2 YFSETQ. Here the CDR3 reads CASSSDKNYGYTF. In nucleotides, the CDR3 is TGCGCCAGCAGCTCGGACAAGAACTATGGCTACACCTTC.

The chain joins TRBV9 to TRBJ1-1, with D hard to call. Germline V CDR1 and CDR2: SGDLS, YYNGEE. The CDR3 is made up of 13 amino acids. Trimming took off 2 bases at V and 5 bases at J, with 10 bases between the two ends. As DNA, the CDR3 is TGTGCCAGCAGCGTCCCGGGTGGGACTGAAGCTTTCTTT. Translating it yields CASSVPGGTEAFF.

This clone was recorded a few times. The chain has TRBV6-5 and TRBJ2-1; TRBD2 might be the D (6 bases). V was pared by 0 bases and J by 2 bases, with 11 bases between. Germline CDR1 reads MNHEY; CDR2 reads SVGAGI. CDR3 size: 16 residues. The CDR3 here is CASSYSSGGAYNEQFF. CDR3 in DNA: TGTGCCAGCAGTTACTCGAGCGGAGGGGCCTACAATGAGCAGTTCTTC.

Points on this clone: This sample includes further DNA sequences coding for the same CDR3. This rearrangement joins TRBV28 to TRBJ1-5, with D unclear. V lost 5 bases and J 7 bases, leaving 15 bases between the germline ends. Germline values: CDR1 MDHEN, CDR2 SYDVKM. The length of the CDR3 is 14 residues. The CDR3 bases are TGTGCCAGCAGTCTATCGGCGGGTCAACAGCCCCAGCATTTT. Its translation: CASSLSAGQQPQHF.

The V call is TRBV27, the J call TRBJ2-1, with TRBD2 matching 7 bases. Unmatched junction bases numbered 4, after V lost 4 bases and J lost 13 bases. This CDR3 has 11 residues. CDR1 is MNHEY and CDR2 is SMNVEV in the germline V gene (reference sequence). CDR3 sequence (DNA): TGTGCCAGCAGTTCACTAGCGATCCAGTTCTTC. Translation: CASSSLAIQFF.

This chain links TRBV7-9 with TRBJ1-2, with D tentatively TRBD1 (5 bases). Germline V gene data show CDR1 as SEHNR and CDR2 as FQNEAQ (reference sequence). V lost 7 bases to trimming and J lost 8 bases, with 26 bases between them. CDR3 length: 16 residues. The CDR3 sequence: CASILSFRDREDGYTF. CDR3 DNA: TGTGCCAGCATCCTCTCTTTTAGGGACCGGGAGGACGGCTACACCTTC.